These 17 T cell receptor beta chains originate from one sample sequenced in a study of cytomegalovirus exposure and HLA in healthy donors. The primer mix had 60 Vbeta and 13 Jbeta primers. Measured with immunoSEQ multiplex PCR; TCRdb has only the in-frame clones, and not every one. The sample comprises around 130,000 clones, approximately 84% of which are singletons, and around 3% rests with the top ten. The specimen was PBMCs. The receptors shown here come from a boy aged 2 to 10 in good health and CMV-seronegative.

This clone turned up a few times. In DNA form, the CDR3 reads TGTGCCAGCAGGATTACAGGTGCAACTAATGAAAAACTGTTTTTT. As protein: CASRITGATNEKLFF. The chain links TRBV6-5 to TRBJ1-4; D perhaps matches TRBD1 (5 bases). CDR3 length: 15 amino acids. Germline V gene lookup returns CDR1 MNHEY and CDR2 SVGAGI. Trimming left V 6 bases short and J 0 bases short, with 11 bases between.

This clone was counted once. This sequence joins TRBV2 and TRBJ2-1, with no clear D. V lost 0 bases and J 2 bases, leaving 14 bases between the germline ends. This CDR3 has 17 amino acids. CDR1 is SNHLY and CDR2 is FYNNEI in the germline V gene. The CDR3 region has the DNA TGTGCCAGCAGTGAAGCGGGCCGTCTACCTACCTACAATGAGCAGTTCTTC. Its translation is CASSEAGRLPTYNEQFF.

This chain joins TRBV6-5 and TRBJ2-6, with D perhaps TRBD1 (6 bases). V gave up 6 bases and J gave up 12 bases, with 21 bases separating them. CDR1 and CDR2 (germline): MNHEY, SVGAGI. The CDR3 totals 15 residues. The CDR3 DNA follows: TGTGCCAGCAGGGTTTCACAGGGACCCCTCCCCGTCCTGACTTTC. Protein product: CASRVSQGPLPVLTF.

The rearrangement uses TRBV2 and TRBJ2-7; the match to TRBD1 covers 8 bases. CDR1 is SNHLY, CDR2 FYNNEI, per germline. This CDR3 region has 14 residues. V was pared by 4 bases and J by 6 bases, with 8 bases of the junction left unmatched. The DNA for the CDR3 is TGTGCCAGCAGTGGGACAGGGCAGAAGGGCGAGCAGTACTTC. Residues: CASSGTGQKGEQYF.

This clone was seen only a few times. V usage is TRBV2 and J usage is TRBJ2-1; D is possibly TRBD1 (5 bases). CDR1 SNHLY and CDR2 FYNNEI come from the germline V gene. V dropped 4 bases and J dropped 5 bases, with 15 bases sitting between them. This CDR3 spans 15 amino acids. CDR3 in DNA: TGTGCCAGCAGTGTACAGTGGGGCGTAAACAATGAGCAGTTCTTC. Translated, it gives CASSVQWGVNNEQFF.

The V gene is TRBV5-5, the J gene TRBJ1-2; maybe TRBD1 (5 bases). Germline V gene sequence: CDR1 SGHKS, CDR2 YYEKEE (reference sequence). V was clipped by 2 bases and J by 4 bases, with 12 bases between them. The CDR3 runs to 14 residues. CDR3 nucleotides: TGTGCCAGCAGCTTAGCAAGGGGCAGCTATGGCTACACCTTC. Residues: CASSLARGSYGYTF.

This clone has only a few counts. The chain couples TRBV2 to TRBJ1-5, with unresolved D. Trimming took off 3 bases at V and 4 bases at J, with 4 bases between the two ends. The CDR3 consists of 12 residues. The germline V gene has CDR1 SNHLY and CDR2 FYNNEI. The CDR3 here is CASSETNQPQHF. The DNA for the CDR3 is TGTGCCAGCAGTGAGACAAATCAGCCCCAGCATTTT.

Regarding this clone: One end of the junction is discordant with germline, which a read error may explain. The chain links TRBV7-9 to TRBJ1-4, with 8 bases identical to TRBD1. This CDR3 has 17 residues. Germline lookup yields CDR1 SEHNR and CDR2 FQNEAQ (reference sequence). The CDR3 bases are TGTTCCAGCAGCGCTTATGTTTCAGGGGGCGCGAATGAAAAACTGTTTTTT. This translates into CSSSAYVSGGANEKLFF.

The CDR3: CASRDPGWIGGYTF. DNA of the CDR3: TGTGCCAGTAGAGACCCAGGGTGGATTGGAGGCTACACCTTC. The V gene is TRBV19, the J gene TRBJ1-2; perhaps TRBD1 as D (5 bases). Between the trimmed V and J ends, which lost 6 bases and 8 bases, there was a span of 19 bases. The germline V gene encodes CDR1 LNHDA and CDR2 SQIVND (reference sequence). The CDR3 contains 14 residues.

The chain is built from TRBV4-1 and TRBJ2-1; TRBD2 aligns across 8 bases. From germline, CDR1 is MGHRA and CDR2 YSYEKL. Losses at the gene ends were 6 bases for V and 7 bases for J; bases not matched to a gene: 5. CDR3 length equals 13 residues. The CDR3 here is CASSLAGINEQFF. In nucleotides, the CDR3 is TGCGCCAGCAGTTTAGCGGGGATAAATGAGCAGTTCTTC.

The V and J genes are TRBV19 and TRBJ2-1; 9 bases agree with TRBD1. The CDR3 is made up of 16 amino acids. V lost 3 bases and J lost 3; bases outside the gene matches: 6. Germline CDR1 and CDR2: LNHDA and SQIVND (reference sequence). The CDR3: CASSIPPGQGYNEQFF. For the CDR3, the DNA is TGTGCCAGTAGTATTCCGCCGGGACAGGGCTACAATGAGCAGTTCTTC.

This CDR3 reads CASSIRQQNTEAFF. Here the CDR3 DNA reads TGTGCCAGTAGTATACGACAGCAGAACACTGAAGCTTTCTTT. V usage is TRBV19 and J usage is TRBJ1-1; a possible D gene is TRBD1 (5 bases). Germline CDR1 LNHDA, CDR2 SQIVND (reference sequence). The CDR3 loop spans 14 amino acids. V was trimmed by 2 bases and J by 1 base, leaving 8 bases between them.

CDR3 residues: CASMRTGDTEAFF. The CDR3 DNA reads as TGTGCCAGCATGAGGACAGGGGACACTGAAGCTTTCTTT. The rearrangement joins TRBV6-5 to TRBJ1-1, with 9 bases identical to TRBD1. V dropped 7 bases and J dropped 3; count of bases not matched to a gene: 3. The CDR3 runs 13 residues. The germline CDR1 and CDR2 sequences are MNHEY and SVGAGI.

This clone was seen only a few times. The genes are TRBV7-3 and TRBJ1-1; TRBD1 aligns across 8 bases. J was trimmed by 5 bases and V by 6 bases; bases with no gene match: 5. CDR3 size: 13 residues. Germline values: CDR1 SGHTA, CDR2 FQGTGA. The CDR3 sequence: CASRLDRVTEAFF. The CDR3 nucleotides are TGTGCCAGCAGATTGGACAGGGTAACTGAAGCTTTCTTT.

CDR3 in DNA: TGTGCCAGCAGTTTCTCCGACAGGTTCCCCGGGGAGCTGTTTTTT. It specifies CASSFSDRFPGELFF. V is TRBV6-6 and J is TRBJ2-2; tentatively, D is TRBD1 (6 bases). The CDR3 is made up of 15 amino acids. Germline lookup yields CDR1 MNHNY and CDR2 SVGAGI (reference sequence). Trimming shortened V by 4 bases and J by 6 bases, and 15 bases separated the two germline ends.

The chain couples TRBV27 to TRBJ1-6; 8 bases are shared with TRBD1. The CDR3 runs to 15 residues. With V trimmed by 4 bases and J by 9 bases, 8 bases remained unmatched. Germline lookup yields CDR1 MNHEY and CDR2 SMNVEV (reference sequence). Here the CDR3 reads CASSSEDREASPLHF. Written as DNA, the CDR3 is TGTGCCAGCAGTTCCGAGGACAGGGAGGCTTCACCCCTCCACTTT.

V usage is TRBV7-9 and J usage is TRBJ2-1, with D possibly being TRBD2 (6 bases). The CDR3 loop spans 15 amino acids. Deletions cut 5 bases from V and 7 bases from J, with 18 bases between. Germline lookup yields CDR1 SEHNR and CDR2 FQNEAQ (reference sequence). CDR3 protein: CASSLRIGGNNEQFF. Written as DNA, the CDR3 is TGTGCCAGCAGCCTACGGATCGGCGGGAATAATGAGCAGTTCTTC.